This T cell receptor (beta chain) emerged from a study of long-term antiretroviral therapy in people with HIV. They ran version v3.0 of the immunoSEQ assay at survey level. TCRdb's table, derived via immunoSEQ multiplex PCR, lists solely in-frame clones and lacks some. In the table there are 20,000 to 25,000 clones, less than 80% of which are singletons. This clone has only a few counts. The antigen is not known. Study-wide points: Diversity measured after ART increased yet remained under transplant donor controls. Controls exceeded HIV repertoires in CDR3 length range. Viral resistance, ART adherence and therapy changes all lacked available data.

Between the trimmed V and J ends, which lost 6 bases and 4 bases, there was a span of 12 bases. The CDR3 is 13 residues long. Germline V gives CDR1 MNHEY, CDR2 SMNVEV (reference sequence). This specimen consisted of unsorted PBMCs, obtained 1.2 years after starting antiretroviral therapy. This receptor was obtained from a woman between 40 and 50 years old with HIV. The chain carries TRBV27 and TRBJ1-1; weak D call: TRBD1 (5 bases). The CDR3 DNA reads TGTGCCAGCAGCGTCATGGGGGGCACTGAAGCTTTCTTT. Its translation: CASSVMGGTEAFF.